This TCR beta chain was profiled in a study of T cell repertoires in cytomegalovirus infection. CDR3 length: 15 residues. Germline V gives CDR1 DFQATT, CDR2 SNEGSKA (reference sequence). V gave up 0 bases and J gave up 5 bases; unmatched junction bases: 4. General study points: In two of eight donors, the top clonotype was HLA-C-restricted CMV-specific. CMV carriers with the relevant HLA were identified by cumulative public TCR beta family frequency.

Details on this clonotype: Its matching antigen is unknown.

One entry per CDR3 protein results from TCRdb running MiXCR on the reads. The sample records about 180,000 distinct CDR3 sequences, about an eighth being singletons. Sequencing was carried out using PBMCs. The clonotype was recovered from a human donor in good health (CMV status not recorded). Some clones in this sample may be carry-over from other donors' samples. This chain uses TRBV20-1 with TRBJ2-1; 10 nucleotides align to TRBD2. The CDR3 loop reads CSARDRLAGDNEQFF. The CDR3 DNA reads TGCAGTGCTAGAGACCGGCTAGCGGGAGACAATGAGCAGTTCTTC.